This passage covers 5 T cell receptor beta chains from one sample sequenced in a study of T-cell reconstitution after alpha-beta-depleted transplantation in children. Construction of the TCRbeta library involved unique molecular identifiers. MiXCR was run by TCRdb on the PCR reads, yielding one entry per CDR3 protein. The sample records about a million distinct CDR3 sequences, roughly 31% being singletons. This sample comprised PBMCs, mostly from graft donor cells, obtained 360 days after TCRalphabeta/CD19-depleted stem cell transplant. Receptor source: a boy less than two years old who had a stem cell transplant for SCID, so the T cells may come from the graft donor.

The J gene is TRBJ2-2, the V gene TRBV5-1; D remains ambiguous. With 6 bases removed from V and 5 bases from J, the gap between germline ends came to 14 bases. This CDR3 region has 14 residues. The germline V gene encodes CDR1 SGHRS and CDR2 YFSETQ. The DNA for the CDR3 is TGCGCCAGCACGCAACCCGGGTCAACCGGGGAGCTGTTTTTT. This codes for CASTQPGSTGELFF.

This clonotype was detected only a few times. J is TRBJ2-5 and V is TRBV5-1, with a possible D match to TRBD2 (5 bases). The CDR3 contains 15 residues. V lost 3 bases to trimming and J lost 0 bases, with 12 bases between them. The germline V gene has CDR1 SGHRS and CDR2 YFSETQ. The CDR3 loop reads CASSWELGHQETQYF. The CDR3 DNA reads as TGCGCCAGCAGCTGGGAGCTCGGGCACCAAGAGACCCAGTACTTC.

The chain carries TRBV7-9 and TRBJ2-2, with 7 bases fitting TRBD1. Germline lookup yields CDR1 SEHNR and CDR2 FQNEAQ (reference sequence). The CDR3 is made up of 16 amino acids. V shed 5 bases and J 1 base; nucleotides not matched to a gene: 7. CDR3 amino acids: CASSPRQGENTGELFF. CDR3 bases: TGTGCCAGCAGCCCCCGGCAGGGGGAGAACACCGGGGAGCTGTTTTTT.

CDR3 DNA sequence: TGTGCCACCATCCGAAACTCGGGACTGGGGAACACTGAAGCTTTCTTT. Its translation is CATIRNSGLGNTEAFF. The chain links TRBV15 to TRBJ1-1, with D maybe TRBD1 (5 bases). Germline loops: CDR1 LNHNV, CDR2 YYDKDF (reference sequence). V was trimmed by 7 bases and J by 1 base, leaving 19 bases between them. There are 16 residues in the CDR3.

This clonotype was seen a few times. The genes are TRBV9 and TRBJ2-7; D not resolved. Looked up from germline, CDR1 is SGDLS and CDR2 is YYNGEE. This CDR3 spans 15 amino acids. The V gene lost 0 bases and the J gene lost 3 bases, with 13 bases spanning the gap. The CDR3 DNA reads TGTGCCAGCAGCGTAGCCCCAGCGCCAAACTACGAGCAGTACTTC. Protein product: CASSVAPAPNYEQYF. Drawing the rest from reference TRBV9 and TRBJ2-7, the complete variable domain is DSGVTQTPKHLITATGQRVTLRCSPRSGDLSVYWYQQSLDQGLQFLIQYYNGEERAKGNILERFSAQQFPDLHSELNLSSLELGDSALYFCASSVAPAPNYEQYFGPGTRLTVT.